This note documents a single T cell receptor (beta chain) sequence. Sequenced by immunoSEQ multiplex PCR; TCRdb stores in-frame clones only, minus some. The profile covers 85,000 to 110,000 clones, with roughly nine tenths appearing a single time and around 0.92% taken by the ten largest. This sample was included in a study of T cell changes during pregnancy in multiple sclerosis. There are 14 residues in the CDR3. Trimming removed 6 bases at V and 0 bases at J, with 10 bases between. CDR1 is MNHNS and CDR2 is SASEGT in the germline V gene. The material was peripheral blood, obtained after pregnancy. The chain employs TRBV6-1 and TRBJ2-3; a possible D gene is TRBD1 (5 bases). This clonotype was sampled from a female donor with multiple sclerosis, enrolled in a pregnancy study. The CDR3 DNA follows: TGTGCCAGCAGCCGGACACATAGCACAGATACGCAGTATTTT. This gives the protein CASSRTHSTDTQYF.